This T cell receptor beta chain emerged from a study of metastatic and nonmetastatic thyroid tumors. Treatment of any kind had been given to no patient before thyroid surgery. TCRdb re-processed the PCR reads through MiXCR. Among some 33,000 clones listed, roughly 20% were seen once. The sequence came from a male donor with papillary thyroid cancer or a benign thyroid nodule (not recorded which). Some clones in this sample may be carry-over from other donors' samples. Sequencing was carried out using tumor tissue.

This CDR3 is CASGGVQETQYF. In DNA form, the CDR3 reads TGCGCCAGCGGGGGGGTTCAAGAGACCCAGTACTTC. The chain uses TRBV10-2 and TRBJ2-5; TRBD2 aligns across 7 bases. V lost 8 bases and J lost 2; bases outside the gene matches: 2. This CDR3 comprises 12 residues. Germline V gene sequence: CDR1 WSHSY, CDR2 SAAADI.